Sequencing of this T cell receptor beta chain was carried out in a study of blood T cell repertoires in COVID-19. In the original analysis: Estimation of nucleated cell counts was performed using reference gene primer amplification. Repertoires were generated with immunoSEQ multiplex PCR, while TCRdb's copy carries only in-frame clones and drops some. The V and J calls and clone size come from that table; D and trimming were worked out from the DNA. In the table there are 200,000 or so clones, approximately 84% of which are singletons. The CDR3 is 20 amino acids. V trimming: 3 bases; J trimming: 0 bases; junction bases outside the gene matches: 16. Germline CDR1 is LNHDA and CDR2 is SQIVND (reference sequence).

The sample taken for sequencing was peripheral blood. The clonotype originates from a human donor with acute or convalescent COVID-19. The donor label of this sample is uncertain. The rearrangement uses TRBV19 and TRBJ1-5; 8 nucleotides match TRBD1. The CDR3 bases are TGTGCCAGTAGTATCGTCTCCGGGACAGGACAAAGTGGTAGCAATCAGCCCCAGCATTTT. It translates to CASSIVSGTGQSGSNQPQHF.